The 7 T cell receptor beta chains listed next were all sequenced from one sample in a study of blood T cell repertoires in COVID-19. Generated by immunoSEQ multiplex PCR, the TCRdb table keeps only in-frame clones and is missing some. The profile covers approximately 240,000 clones, with about 88% appearing a single time and about 2.1% taken by the ten largest. The sample taken for sequencing was peripheral blood. The source is a woman aged 40 to 49 who had recovered from COVID-19.

This clone has a single count. This chain uses TRBV5-1 with TRBJ1-1; a weak D match, TRBD1 (5 bases). Germline lookup yields CDR1 SGHRS and CDR2 YFSETQ. Trimming stripped 3 bases from V and 1 base from J, with 10 bases between. This CDR3 is built from 14 residues. The CDR3, as DNA: TGCGCCAGCAGCTGGATAGGGGAGAACACTGAAGCTTTCTTT. Its translation: CASSWIGENTEAFF. The whole variable domain, filled in from reference TRBV5-1 and TRBJ1-1, reads KAGVTQTPRYLIKTRGQQVTLSCSPISGHRSVSWYQQTPGQGLQFLFEYFSETQRNKGNFPGRFSGRQFSNSRSEMNVSTLELGDSALYLCASSWIGENTEAFFGQGTRLTVV.

The gene calls are TRBV19 and TRBJ2-7; TRBD1 is a possible D gene (6 bases). Germline assignment: CDR1 LNHDA and CDR2 SQIVND (reference sequence). V dropped 6 bases and J dropped 3 bases, with 24 bases sitting between them. The CDR3 contains 17 residues. This chain's CDR3 is CASSLGRVGTHLYEQYF. CDR3 nucleotides: TGTGCCAGTAGCCTAGGTCGGGTCGGGACACACCTCTACGAGCAGTACTTC.

V and J are TRBV10-1 and TRBJ1-2, with TRBD1 as a possible D gene (5 bases). The V end lost 10 bases, the J end lost 0 bases, and 12 bases lay between the germline ends. This CDR3 has 13 amino acids. CDR1 and CDR2 from the germline V gene are WNHNN and SYGVQD (reference sequence). The chain's CDR3 is CATSDKTNYGYTF. CDR3 in DNA: TGCGCCACCTCGGACAAGACTAACTATGGCTACACCTTC.

The genes are TRBV7-9 and TRBJ1-6; no clear D gene. The CDR3 extends over 17 amino acids. The germline gives CDR1 SEHNR, CDR2 FQNEAQ (reference sequence). With 6 bases removed from V and 10 bases from J, the gap between germline ends came to 25 bases. CDR3 in DNA: TGTGCCAGCAGTTCTAGCCAGTTGGGCGGGGTTGGCTCACCCCTCCACTTT. Translating it yields CASSSSQLGGVGSPLHF.

V usage is TRBV7-2 and J usage is TRBJ2-2; 12 nucleotides align to TRBD2. There are 16 residues in the CDR3. With 4 bases clipped from V and 4 bases from J, the junction kept 4 bases outside the gene matches. The V gene's germline CDR1 is SGHTA and CDR2 FQGNSA. For the CDR3, the DNA is TGTGCCAGCAGCTCAAGGACTAGCGGGGTCACCGGGGAGCTGTTTTTT. Amino acids: CASSSRTSGVTGELFF.

The chain recombines TRBV29-1 with TRBJ2-3, with 7 bases that match TRBD2. CDR1 is SQVTM and CDR2 is ANQGSEA in the germline V gene. The CDR3 is 13 amino acids. The junction had 1 base not matched to a gene; V was cut back by 4 bases and J by 0 bases. The CDR3 loop reads CSVVGRSTDTQYF. The CDR3, as DNA: TGCAGCGTTGTCGGGAGGAGCACAGATACGCAGTATTTT.

V gene TRBV6-6 combines with J gene TRBJ2-7; TRBD1 matches at 8 bases. Germline values: CDR1 MNHNY, CDR2 SVGAGI (reference sequence). Trimming at V came to 5 bases and at J to 0 bases, leaving 9 bases not matched to a gene. CDR3 size: 16 residues. This chain's CDR3 is CASSNRDRISSYEQYF. The CDR3 DNA reads as TGTGCCAGCAGTAACCGGGACAGGATAAGCTCCTACGAGCAGTACTTC.